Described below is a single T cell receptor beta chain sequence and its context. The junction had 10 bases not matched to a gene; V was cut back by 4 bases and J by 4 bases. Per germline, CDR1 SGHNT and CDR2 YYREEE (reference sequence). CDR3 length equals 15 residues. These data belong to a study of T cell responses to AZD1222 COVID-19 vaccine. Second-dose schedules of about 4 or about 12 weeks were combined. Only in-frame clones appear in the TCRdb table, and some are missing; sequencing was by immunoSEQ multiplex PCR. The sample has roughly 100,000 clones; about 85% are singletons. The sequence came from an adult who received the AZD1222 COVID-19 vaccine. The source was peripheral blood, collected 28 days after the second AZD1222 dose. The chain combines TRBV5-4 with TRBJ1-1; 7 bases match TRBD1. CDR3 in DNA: TGTGCCAGCAGCGTCGTGACAGGGCCCGGCACTGAAGCTTTCTTT. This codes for CASSVVTGPGTEAFF.